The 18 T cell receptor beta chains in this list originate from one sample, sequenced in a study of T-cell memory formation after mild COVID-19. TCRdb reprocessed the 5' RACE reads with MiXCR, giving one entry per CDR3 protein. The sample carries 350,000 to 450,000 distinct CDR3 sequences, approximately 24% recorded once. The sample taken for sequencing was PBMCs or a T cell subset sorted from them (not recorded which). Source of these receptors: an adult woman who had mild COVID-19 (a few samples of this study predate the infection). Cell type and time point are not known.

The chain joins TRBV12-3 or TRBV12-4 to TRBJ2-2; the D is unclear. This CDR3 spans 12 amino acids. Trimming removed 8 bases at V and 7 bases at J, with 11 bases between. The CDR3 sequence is CASAAGGGELFF. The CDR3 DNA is TGTGCCAGCGCCGCAGGCGGCGGGGAGCTGTTTTTT.

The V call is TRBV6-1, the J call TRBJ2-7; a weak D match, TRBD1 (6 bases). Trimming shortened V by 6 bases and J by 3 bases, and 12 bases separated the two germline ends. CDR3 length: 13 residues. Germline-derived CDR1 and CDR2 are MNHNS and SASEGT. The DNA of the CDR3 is TGTGCCAGCAGGGGGACAAGGGGCTACGAGCAGTACTTC. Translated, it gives CASRGTRGYEQYF.

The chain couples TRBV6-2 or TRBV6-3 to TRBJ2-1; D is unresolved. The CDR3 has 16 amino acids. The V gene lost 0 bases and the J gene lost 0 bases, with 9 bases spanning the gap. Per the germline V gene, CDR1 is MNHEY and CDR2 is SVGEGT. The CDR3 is CASSYSLRGSYNEQFF. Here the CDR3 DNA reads TGTGCCAGCAGTTACTCCTTGCGAGGCTCCTACAATGAGCAGTTCTTC.

The CDR3 loop reads CASSSGRRNTGELFF. The CDR3 region has the DNA TGTGCCAGCTCCTCGGGACGGAGGAACACCGGGGAGCTGTTTTTT. The rearrangement joins TRBV18 to TRBJ2-2, with D possibly called TRBD1 or TRBD2 (5 bases each). CDR1 KGHSH and CDR2 LQKENI come from the germline V gene. V lost 6 bases to trimming and J lost 1 base, with 12 bases between them. This CDR3 spans 15 amino acids.

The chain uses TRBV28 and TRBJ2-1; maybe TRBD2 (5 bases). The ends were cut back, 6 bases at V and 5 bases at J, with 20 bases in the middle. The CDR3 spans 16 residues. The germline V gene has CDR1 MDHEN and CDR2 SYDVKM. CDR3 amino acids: CASRPSGSLGHNEQFF. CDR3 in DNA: TGTGCCAGCAGGCCATCGGGGAGCTTGGGCCACAATGAGCAGTTCTTC.

The CDR3 coding sequence is TGTGCCAGCAGGCCAGGGCAGTCTGGGGCCAACGTCCTGACTTTC. Amino acid sequence: CASRPGQSGANVLTF. This rearrangement joins TRBV27 to TRBJ2-6; the D gene is possibly TRBD1 (5 bases). This CDR3 has 15 amino acids. The V gene's germline CDR1 is MNHEY and CDR2 SMNVEV (reference sequence). V lost 6 bases to trimming and J lost 1 base, with 10 bases between them. The full variable domain, its missing parts supplied by reference TRBV27 and TRBJ2-6, is EAQVTQNPRYLITVTGKKLTVTCSQNMNHEYMSWYRQDPGLGLRQIYYSMNVEVTDKGDVPEGYKVSRKEKRNFPLILESPSPNQTSLYFCASRPGQSGANVLTFGAGSRLTVL.

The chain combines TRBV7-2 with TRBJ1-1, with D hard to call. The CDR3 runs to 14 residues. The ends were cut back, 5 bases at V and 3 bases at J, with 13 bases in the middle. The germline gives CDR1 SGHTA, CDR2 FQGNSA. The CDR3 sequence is CASSTDGYDTEAFF. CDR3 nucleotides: TGTGCCAGCAGCACAGACGGATATGACACTGAAGCTTTCTTT.

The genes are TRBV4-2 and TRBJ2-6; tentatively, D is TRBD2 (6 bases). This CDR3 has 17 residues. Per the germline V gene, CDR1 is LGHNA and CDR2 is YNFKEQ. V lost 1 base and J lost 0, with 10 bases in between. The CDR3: CASSQGATSSGANVLTF. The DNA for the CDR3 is TGTGCCAGCAGCCAAGGTGCGACTAGCTCTGGGGCCAACGTCCTGACTTTC.

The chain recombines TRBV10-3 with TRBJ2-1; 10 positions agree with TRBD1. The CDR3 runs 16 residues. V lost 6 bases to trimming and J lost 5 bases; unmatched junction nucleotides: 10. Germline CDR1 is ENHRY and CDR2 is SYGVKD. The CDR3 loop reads CAIRIAGTGADNEQFF. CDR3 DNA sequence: TGTGCCATCAGAATAGCCGGGACAGGGGCTGACAATGAGCAGTTCTTC.

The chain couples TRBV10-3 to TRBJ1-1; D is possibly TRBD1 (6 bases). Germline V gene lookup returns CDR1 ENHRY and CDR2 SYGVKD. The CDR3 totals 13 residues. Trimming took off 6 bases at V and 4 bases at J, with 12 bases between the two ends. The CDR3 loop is CAIRPGDGTEAFF. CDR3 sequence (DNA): TGTGCCATCAGGCCAGGGGATGGCACTGAAGCTTTCTTT.

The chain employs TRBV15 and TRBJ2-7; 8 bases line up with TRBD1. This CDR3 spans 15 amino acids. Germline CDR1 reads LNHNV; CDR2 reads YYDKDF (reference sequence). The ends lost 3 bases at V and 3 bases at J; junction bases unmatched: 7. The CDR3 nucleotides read TGTGCCACCAGCAGGGCAAGACAGGGGAACTACGAGCAGTACTTC. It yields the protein CATSRARQGNYEQYF.

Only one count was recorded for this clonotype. CDR3 in amino acids: CASSLDRDPSYTF. In DNA, the CDR3 is TGTGCCAGCAGCCTGGACAGGGATCCGAGCTACACCTTC. The V call is TRBV7-9, the J call TRBJ1-2; 8 bases match TRBD1. Germline V gene sequence: CDR1 SEHNR, CDR2 FQNEAQ (reference sequence). The CDR3 loop spans 13 amino acids. J lost 9 bases, V lost 5 bases, and 8 bases had no gene match.

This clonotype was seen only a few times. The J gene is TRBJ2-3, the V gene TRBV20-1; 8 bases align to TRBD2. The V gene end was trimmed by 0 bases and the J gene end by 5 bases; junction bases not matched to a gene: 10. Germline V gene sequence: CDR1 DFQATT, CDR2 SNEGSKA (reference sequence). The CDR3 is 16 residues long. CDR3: CSARDIGGGRQDTQYF. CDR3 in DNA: TGCAGTGCTAGAGATATCGGGGGGGGGCGTCAAGATACGCAGTATTTT.

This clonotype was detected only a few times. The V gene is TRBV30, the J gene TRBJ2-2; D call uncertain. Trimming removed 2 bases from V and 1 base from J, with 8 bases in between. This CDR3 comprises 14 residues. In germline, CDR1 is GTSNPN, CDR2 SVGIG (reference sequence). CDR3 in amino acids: CAWSSAGNTGELFF. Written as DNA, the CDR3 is TGTGCCTGGAGTTCGGCTGGGAACACCGGGGAGCTGTTTTTT.

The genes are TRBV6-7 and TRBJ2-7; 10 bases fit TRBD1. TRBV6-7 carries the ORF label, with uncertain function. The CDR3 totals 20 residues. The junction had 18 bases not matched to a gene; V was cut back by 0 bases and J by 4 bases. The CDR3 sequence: CASSYSLGTGENRIRYEQYF. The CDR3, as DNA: TGTGCCAGCAGTTACTCACTTGGGACAGGGGAAAACAGGATCCGTTACGAGCAGTACTTC.

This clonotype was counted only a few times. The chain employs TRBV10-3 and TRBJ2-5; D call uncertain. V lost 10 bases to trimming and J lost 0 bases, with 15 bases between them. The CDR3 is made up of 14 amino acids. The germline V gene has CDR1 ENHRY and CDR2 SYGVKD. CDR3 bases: TGTGCCACCGCCACCGGACGGAACCAAGAGACCCAGTACTTC. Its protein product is CATATGRNQETQYF.

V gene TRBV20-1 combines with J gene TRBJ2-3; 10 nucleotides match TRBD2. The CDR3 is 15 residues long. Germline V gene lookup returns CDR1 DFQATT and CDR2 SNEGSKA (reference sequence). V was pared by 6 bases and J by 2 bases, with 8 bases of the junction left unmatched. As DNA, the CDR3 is TGCAGTGCCCTAATAGCGGGGGGATACACAGATACGCAGTATTTT. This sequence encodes CSALIAGGYTDTQYF.

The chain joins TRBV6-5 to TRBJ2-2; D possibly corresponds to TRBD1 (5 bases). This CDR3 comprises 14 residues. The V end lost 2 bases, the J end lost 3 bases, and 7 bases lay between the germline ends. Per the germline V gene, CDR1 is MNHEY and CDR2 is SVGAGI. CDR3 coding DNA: TGTGCCAGCAGTTACCTGGGGCACACCGGGGAGCTGTTTTTT. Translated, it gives CASSYLGHTGELFF.